These 18 T cell receptor beta chains were all obtained from the same sample, sequenced in a study of CD8 T cells in ankylosing spondylitis. Using its own MiXCR run on the 5' RACE reads, TCRdb lists one record per CDR3 protein. The table shows some 220,000 distinct CDR3 sequences, with over 9.5% occurring only once. The sequenced sample was blood, either unsorted or a sorted T cell fraction (not recorded which). The receptors stem from a male donor with ankylosing spondylitis or in good health (not recorded which).

The CDR3, as DNA: TGCAGCGTTTCTCCCGGCGCCGGACGAACTGCGGAGCAGTACTTC. Its protein product is CSVSPGAGRTAEQYF. The V gene is TRBV29-1, the J gene TRBJ2-7; unclear D gene. The CDR3 is 15 residues long. Germline CDR1 SQVTM, CDR2 ANQGSEA. Trimming removed 5 bases at V and 7 bases at J, with 24 bases between.

In this sample, this clonotype turned up many times. The chain employs TRBV20-1 and TRBJ2-3; TRBD1 might be the D (7 bases). CDR3 length: 14 amino acids. Germline-derived CDR1 and CDR2 are DFQATT and SNEGSKA (reference sequence). V was trimmed by 5 bases and J by 3 bases, leaving 15 bases between them. Here the CDR3 reads CSAGAGGGTDTQYF. Here the CDR3 DNA reads TGCAGTGCTGGTGCAGGGGGAGGTACAGATACGCAGTATTTT.

CDR3 bases: TGTGCCAGCAGCCTTAGGGAGGGGGCTGAGCAGTTCTTC. This translates into CASSLREGAEQFF. The J gene is TRBJ2-1, the V gene TRBV2; D could derive from TRBD1 or TRBD2 (7 bases each). Trimming left V 6 bases short and J 9 bases short, with 15 bases between. The V gene's germline CDR1 is SNHLY and CDR2 FYNNEI. The CDR3 is 13 amino acids.

This clonotype was counted ten times or more. V gene TRBV4-2 combines with J gene TRBJ2-1; D is perhaps TRBD2 (6 bases). The ends were cut back, 0 bases at V and 7 bases at J, with 19 bases in the middle. Germline V lookup: CDR1 LGHNA, CDR2 YNFKEQ. The length of the CDR3 is 17 residues. The DNA for the CDR3 is TGTGCCAGCAGCCAAGAAGGTTGGCAGCGGGTGGGGAATGAGCAGTTCTTC. It is translated as CASSQEGWQRVGNEQFF.

This clonotype was observed at least ten times. V and J are TRBV11-1 and TRBJ2-1; D is unclear. Trimming removed 2 bases at V and 1 base at J, with 9 bases between. This CDR3 region has 15 residues. Germline values: CDR1 SGHAT, CDR2 FQDESV (reference sequence). CDR3 loop: CASSLSTYSYNEQFF. Here the CDR3 DNA reads TGTGCCAGCAGCTTATCGACTTATTCCTACAATGAGCAGTTCTTC.

The table lists this clonotype with many counts. This chain links TRBV20-1 with TRBJ2-3; 7 nucleotides agree with TRBD2. Germline assignment: CDR1 DFQATT and CDR2 SNEGSKA (reference sequence). CDR3 length: 16 amino acids. J gave up 0 bases and V 1 base, and 7 bases lay outside the gene matches. The CDR3 region is CSARGRLAASTDTQYF. In nucleotides, the CDR3 is TGCAGTGCTAGAGGGCGCCTAGCGGCTAGCACAGATACGCAGTATTTT.

This clonotype was detected ten times or more. The chain uses TRBV5-5 and TRBJ2-5, with D perhaps TRBD2 (6 bases). This CDR3 has 13 residues. The V gene's germline CDR1 is SGHKS and CDR2 YYEKEE (reference sequence). Trimming took 1 base from V and 5 from J, leaving 9 bases between them. In DNA, the CDR3 is TGTGCCAGCAGCTTGATGGGAGGCGAGACCCAGTACTTC. It specifies CASSLMGGETQYF. The whole variable domain, remainder taken from reference TRBV5-5 and TRBJ2-5, is DAGVTQSPTHLIKTRGQQVTLRCSPISGHKSVSWYQQVLGQGPQFIFQYYEKEERGRGNFPDRFSARQFPNYSSELNVNALLLGDSALYLCASSLMGGETQYFGPGTRLLVL.

This clonotype came up many times. The chain combines TRBV29-1 with TRBJ2-5, with 11 bases that match TRBD1. With 8 bases clipped from V and 6 bases from J, the junction kept 8 bases outside the gene matches. Germline CDR1 reads SQVTM; CDR2 reads ANQGSEA. The CDR3 consists of 13 residues. CDR3 bases: TGCAGCACCCGGACAGGGGGCGAGAAGACCCAGTACTTC. It is translated as CSTRTGGEKTQYF.

This clonotype was seen ten or more times. In DNA, the CDR3 is TGCGCCAGCAGCCAACCGGGACAGGGCTACGAGCAGTACTTC. It encodes CASSQPGQGYEQYF. The genes are TRBV4-1 and TRBJ2-7, with TRBD1 matching 9 bases. V was pared by 2 bases and J by 3 bases, with 2 bases of the junction left unmatched. The CDR3 totals 14 residues. The germline V gene has CDR1 MGHRA and CDR2 YSYEKL.

The gene calls are TRBV27 and TRBJ1-1; TRBD1 matches 7 bases. Looked up from germline, CDR1 is MNHEY and CDR2 is SMNVEV (reference sequence). Trimming at V came to 8 bases and at J to 5 bases, leaving 14 bases not matched to a gene. This CDR3 is built from 15 residues. CDR3 sequence reads: CASLRQGRGGTEAFF. The CDR3 DNA reads as TGTGCCAGCCTGCGACAGGGCCGAGGAGGGACTGAAGCTTTCTTT.

This clonotype was seen ten or more times. At one end, the junction sequence differs from germline, possibly due to a read error. This chain links TRBV3-1 with TRBJ2-1; TRBD1 is a possible D gene (6 bases). Germline-derived CDR1 and CDR2 are LGHDT and YNNKEL (reference sequence). This CDR3 spans 15 amino acids. The CDR3 nucleotides are TGTGCCAGCAGCAAAGAGGCGCAGGGGCACAATGAGCAGTTCTTC. It yields the protein CASSKEAQGHNEQFF.

This clonotype was recorded many times. The V and J genes are TRBV5-1 and TRBJ2-5, with 7 bases identical to TRBD1. This CDR3 is built from 15 residues. V was pared by 1 base and J by 2 bases, with 5 bases of the junction left unmatched. Germline V gene data show CDR1 as SGHRS and CDR2 as YFSETQ. The CDR3, as DNA: TGCGCCAGCAGCTTGTGGACAGGTTCACAAGAGACCCAGTACTTC. It specifies CASSLWTGSQETQYF.

The chain is built from TRBV5-4 and TRBJ1-5, with D uncertain. Germline values: CDR1 SGHNT, CDR2 YYREEE (reference sequence). The CDR3 totals 15 residues. The V gene lost 0 bases and the J gene lost 2 bases, with 9 bases spanning the gap. The CDR3 DNA sequence: TGTGCCAGCAGCTTGGACATTTCGGGCAATCAGCCCCAGCATTTT. Residues: CASSLDISGNQPQHF.

This clonotype was seen at least ten times. The chain is built from TRBV6-1 and TRBJ1-5; 7 bases map to TRBD1. V trimming: 0 bases; J trimming: 3 bases; junction bases outside the gene matches: 8. The CDR3 totals 17 residues. Germline-derived CDR1 and CDR2 are MNHNS and SASEGT. The CDR3, as DNA: TGTGCCAGCAGTGAAGCGGGGGGACAGCATCTCAATCAGCCCCAGCATTTT. As protein: CASSEAGGQHLNQPQHF.

This clonotype has only a few counts. The V gene is TRBV10-1, the J gene TRBJ1-2; TRBD1 might be the D (6 bases). Germline values: CDR1 WNHNN, CDR2 SYGVQD (reference sequence). V was cut by 0 bases and J by 4 bases, with 15 bases left in between. The length of the CDR3 is 16 residues. Here the CDR3 DNA reads TGCGCCAGCAGTGAGTCGAGGGGGGCTACCATCTATGGCTACACCTTC. It translates to CASSESRGATIYGYTF.

There are many counts of this clonotype. This chain uses TRBV5-1 with TRBJ2-1, with D perhaps being TRBD1 or TRBD2 (5 bases each). CDR3 length equals 15 residues. Trimming removed 4 bases at V and 8 bases at J, with 19 bases between. CDR1 SGHRS and CDR2 YFSETQ come from the germline V gene. The CDR3 loop is CASSRGHPEVDEQFF. The CDR3, as DNA: TGCGCCAGCAGCCGTGGACACCCGGAGGTAGATGAGCAGTTCTTC.

This clonotype was seen only a few times. This chain connects TRBV7-2 to TRBJ2-5, with D perhaps assigned TRBD1 or TRBD2 (5 bases each). This CDR3 has 14 residues. The germline V gene has CDR1 SGHTA and CDR2 FQGNSA. V gave up 1 base and J gave up 2 bases, with 8 bases separating them. CDR3 protein: CASSLVEGQETQYF. As DNA, the CDR3 is TGTGCCAGCAGCTTAGTAGAGGGGCAAGAGACCCAGTACTTC.

This clonotype occurred many times. The J gene is TRBJ2-2, the V gene TRBV4-1; 8 nucleotides match TRBD2. Germline V gene data show CDR1 as MGHRA and CDR2 as YSYEKL. With 1 base clipped from V and 7 bases from J, the junction kept 11 bases outside the gene matches. This CDR3 has 17 residues. The DNA for the CDR3 is TGCGCCAGCAGCCAAGCTCCGGGGGGGTCCTTTGGCGGGGAGCTGTTTTTT. Protein product: CASSQAPGGSFGGELFF.